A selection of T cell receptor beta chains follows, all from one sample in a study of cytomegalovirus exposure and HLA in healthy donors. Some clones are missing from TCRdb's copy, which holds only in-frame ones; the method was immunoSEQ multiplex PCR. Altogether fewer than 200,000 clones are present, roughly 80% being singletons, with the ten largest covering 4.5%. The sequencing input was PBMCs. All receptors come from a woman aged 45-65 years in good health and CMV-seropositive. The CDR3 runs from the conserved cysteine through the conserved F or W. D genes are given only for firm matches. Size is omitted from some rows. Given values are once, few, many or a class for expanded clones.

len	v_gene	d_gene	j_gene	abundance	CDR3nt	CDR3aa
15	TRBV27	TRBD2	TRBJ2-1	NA	TGTGCCAGCAGTTTAATGCGGGGGGGTTACAATGAGCAGTTCTTC	CASSLMRGGYNEQFF
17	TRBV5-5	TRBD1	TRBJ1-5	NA	TGTGCCAGCAGCTACCTTCGACAGGGCTCGAGCAATCAGCCCCAGCATTTT	CASSYLRQGSSNQPQHF
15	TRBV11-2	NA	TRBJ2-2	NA	TGTGCCATATCTCGACAGGAGCCGAACACCGGGGAGCTGTTTTTT	CAISRQEPNTGELFF
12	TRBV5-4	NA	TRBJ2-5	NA	TGTGCCAGCAGCCCTTCCGGGGAGACCCAGTACTTC	CASSPSGETQYF
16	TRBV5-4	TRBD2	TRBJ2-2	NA	TGTGCCAGCAGCTTGATCACTAGCGGTGACACCGGGGAGCTGTTTTTT	CASSLITSGDTGELFF
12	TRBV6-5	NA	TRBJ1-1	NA	TGTGCCAGCAATCACGGGGGGGGGCGAGCTTTCTTT	CASNHGGGRAFF
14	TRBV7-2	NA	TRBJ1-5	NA	TGTGCCAGCAGCTTATGGCCTCAAAATCAGCCCCAGCATTTT	CASSLWPQNQPQHF
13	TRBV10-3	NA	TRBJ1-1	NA	TGTGCCATCAGCATACAGGTGATGGCTGAAGCTTTCTTT	CAISIQVMAEAFF
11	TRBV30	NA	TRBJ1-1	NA	TGTGCCTGGAGGAGGGCGGCAGAAGCTTTCTTT	CAWRRAAEAFF
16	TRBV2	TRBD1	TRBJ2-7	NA	TGTGCCAGCAGTGACCCCAGGGGGCGAATTATGTACGAGCAGTACTTC	CASSDPRGRIMYEQYF
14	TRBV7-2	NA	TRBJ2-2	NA	TGTGCCAGCAGCTCCCCGACTAGTTCCGGGGAGCTGTTTTTT	CASSSPTSSGELFF
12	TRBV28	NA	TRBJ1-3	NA	TGTGCCAGCAGCTTGTCCGGAAACACCATATATTTT	CASSLSGNTIYF
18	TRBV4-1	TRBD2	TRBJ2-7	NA	TGCGCCAGCAGCCAAGATATTCAGCGGGGGGGTCTTCCCTACGAGCAGTACTTC	CASSQDIQRGGLPYEQYF
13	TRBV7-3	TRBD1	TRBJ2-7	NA	TGTGCCAGCAGCCGGGACAGGGATTACGAGCAGTACTTC	CASSRDRDYEQYF
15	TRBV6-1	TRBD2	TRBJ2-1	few	TGTGCCAGCAGTGAAAAAGCGGGACTCAGGGATGAGCAGTTCTTC	CASSEKAGLRDEQFF
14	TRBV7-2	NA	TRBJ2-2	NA	TGTGCCAGCAGCCCCGGGAACGGACGCGGGGAGCTGTTTTTT	CASSPGNGRGELFF
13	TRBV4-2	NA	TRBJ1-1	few	TGTGCCAGCAGCTTACCTCGGGACATTGAAGCTTTCTTT	CASSLPRDIEAFF
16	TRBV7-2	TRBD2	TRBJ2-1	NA	TGTGCCAGCAGCTCCGGGGGGGCGGGAGCCTACAATGAGCAGTTCTTC	CASSSGGAGAYNEQFF
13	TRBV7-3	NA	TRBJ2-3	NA	TGTGCCAGCAGCTTAAATCCAACAGATACGCAGTATTTT	CASSLNPTDTQYF
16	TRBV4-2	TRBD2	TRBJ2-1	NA	TGTGCCAGCAGCCAAAGCGGGGGGGCCTCCTACAATGAGCAGTTCTTC	CASSQSGGASYNEQFF
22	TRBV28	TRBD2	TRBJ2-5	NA	TGTGCCAGCAGTTCCTTATGGGGGGCCTCCGGGACTAGCGGGAGGAAAGAAGAGACCCAGTACTTC	CASSSLWGASGTSGRKEETQYF
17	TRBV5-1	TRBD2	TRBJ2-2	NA	TGCGCCAGCAGCTTGGTAGCGGGAGGGCCGAACACCGGGGAGCTGTTTTTT	CASSLVAGGPNTGELFF
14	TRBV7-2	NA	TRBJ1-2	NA	TGTGCCAGCAGCTTAGAGGGGAACAACTATGGCTACACCTTC	CASSLEGNNYGYTF
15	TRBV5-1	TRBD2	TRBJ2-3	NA	TGCGCCAGCAGGGCACTAGCGGGAGGCACAGATACGCAGTATTTT	CASRALAGGTDTQYF
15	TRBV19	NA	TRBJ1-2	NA	TGTGCCAGTATGACCAATGCGGGGGGGCCCCTTGGCTACACCTTC	CASMTNAGGPLGYTF
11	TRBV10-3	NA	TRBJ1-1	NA	TGTGCCATCAGTGGGGAGGCTGAAGCTTTCTTT	CAISGEAEAFF